The clone carrying this T cell receptor (beta chain) came up a few times. Its cognate antigen is unknown. Patients aged 18 to 65 with hyperthyroidism were newly diagnosed, with duration under 2 months. Orbital computed tomography, thyroid ultrasound, serum thyroxine and TRAb, and clinical symptoms together informed the diagnoses. The sample comes from a study of T cells in Graves' hyperthyroidism and ophthalmopathy. Study as a whole: The authors collected peripheral blood at initial diagnosis, before any treatment.

Researchers took RNA transcripts and amplified the TCR beta CDR3 regions from them. RT-PCR in the first round (using the HTBI primer set) targeted the TCR CDR3. TCRdb ran MiXCR on the multiplex PCR reads and lists one entry per CDR3 protein. Among around 300,000 distinct CDR3 sequences listed, about an eighth were seen once. This CDR3 spans 15 amino acids. From germline, CDR1 is SGHAT and CDR2 FQNNGV. V lost 5 bases to trimming and J lost 2 bases; unmatched junction nucleotides: 8. Whole-study findings and limits: Separation of ophthalmopathy from stable hyperthyroidism was achieved by a 13 V-J model.

The chain links TRBV11-2 to TRBJ2-7, with 8 bases fitting TRBD1. The clonotype originates from a woman aged 25 to 39 with Graves' hyperthyroidism that later progressed to Graves' ophthalmopathy. Material: blood. The CDR3 DNA reads as TGTGCCAGCAGCCCAAAGGACAGGGCAACCTACGAGCAGTACTTC. Translating gives CASSPKDRATYEQYF.